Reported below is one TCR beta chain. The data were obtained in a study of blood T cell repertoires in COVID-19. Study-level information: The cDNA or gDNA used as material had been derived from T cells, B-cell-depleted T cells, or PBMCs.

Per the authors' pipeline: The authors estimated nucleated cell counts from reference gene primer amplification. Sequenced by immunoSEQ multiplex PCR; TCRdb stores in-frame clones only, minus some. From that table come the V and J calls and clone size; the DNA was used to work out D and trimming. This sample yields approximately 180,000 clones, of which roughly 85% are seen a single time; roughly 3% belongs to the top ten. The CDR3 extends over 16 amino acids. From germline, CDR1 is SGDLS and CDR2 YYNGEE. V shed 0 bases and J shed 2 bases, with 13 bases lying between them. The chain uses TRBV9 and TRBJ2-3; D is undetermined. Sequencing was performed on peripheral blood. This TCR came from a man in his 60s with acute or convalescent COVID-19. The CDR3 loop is CASSVEGSRYTDTQYF. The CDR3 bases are TGTGCCAGCAGCGTAGAAGGTAGCCGATACACAGATACGCAGTATTTT. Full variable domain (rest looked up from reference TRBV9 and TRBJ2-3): DSGVTQTPKHLITATGQRVTLRCSPRSGDLSVYWYQQSLDQGLQFLIQYYNGEERAKGNILERFSAQQFPDLHSELNLSSLELGDSALYFCASSVEGSRYTDTQYFGPGTRLTVL.